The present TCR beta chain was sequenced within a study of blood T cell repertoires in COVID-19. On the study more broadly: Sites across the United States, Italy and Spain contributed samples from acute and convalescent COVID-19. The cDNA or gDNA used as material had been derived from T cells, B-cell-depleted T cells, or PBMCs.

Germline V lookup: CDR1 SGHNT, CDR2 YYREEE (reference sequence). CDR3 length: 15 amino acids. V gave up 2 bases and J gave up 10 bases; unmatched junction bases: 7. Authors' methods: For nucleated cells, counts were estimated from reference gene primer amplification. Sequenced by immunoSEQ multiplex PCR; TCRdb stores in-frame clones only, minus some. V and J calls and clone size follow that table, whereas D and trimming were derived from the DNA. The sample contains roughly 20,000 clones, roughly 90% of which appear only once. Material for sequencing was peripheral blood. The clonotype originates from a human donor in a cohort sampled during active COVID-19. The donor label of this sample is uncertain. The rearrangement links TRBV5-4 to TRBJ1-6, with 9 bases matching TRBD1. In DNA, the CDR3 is TGTGCCAGCAGCTTCCGGGGACAGGGCTTCTCACCCCTCCACTTT. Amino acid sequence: CASSFRGQGFSPLHF.